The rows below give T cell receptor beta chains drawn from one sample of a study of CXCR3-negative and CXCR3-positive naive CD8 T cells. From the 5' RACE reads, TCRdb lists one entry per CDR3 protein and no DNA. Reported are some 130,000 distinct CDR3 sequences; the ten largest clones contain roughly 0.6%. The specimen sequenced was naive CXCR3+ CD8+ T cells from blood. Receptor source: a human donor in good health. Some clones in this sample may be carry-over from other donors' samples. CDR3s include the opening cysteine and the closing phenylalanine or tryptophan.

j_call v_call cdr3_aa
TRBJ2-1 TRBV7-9 CATKGLAGNEQFF
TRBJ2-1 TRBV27 CASSFWGGPYNEQFF
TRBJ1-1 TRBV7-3 CASSLAGTSNTEAFF
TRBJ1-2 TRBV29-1 CSERTVYGYTF
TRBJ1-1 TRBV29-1 CSGSVKGPTEAFF
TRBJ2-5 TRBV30 CAWSVLQETQYF
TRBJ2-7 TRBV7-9 CASSLQGDYEQYF
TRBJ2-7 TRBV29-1 CSVEGDGGNYEQYF
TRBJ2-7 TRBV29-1 CSVELRDSGNGQYF
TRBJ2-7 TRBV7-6 CASSLVSGEQYF
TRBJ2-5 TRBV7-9 CASSSIGGLQETQYF
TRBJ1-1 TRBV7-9 CASTPLPGTNTEAFF
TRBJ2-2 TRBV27 CASCSDWGTGELFF
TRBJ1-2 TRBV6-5 CASSSGGYGYTF
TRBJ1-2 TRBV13 CASSEAGGLYGYTF
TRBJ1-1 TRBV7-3 CASSPGQGAEAFF
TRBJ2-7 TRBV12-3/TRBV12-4 CASSPTGVRINEQYF
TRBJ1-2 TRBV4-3 CASSASQGTYGYTF
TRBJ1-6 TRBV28 CASTISTRTHNSPLHF
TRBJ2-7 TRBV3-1 CASAGLAGVKEQYF
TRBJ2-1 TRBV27 CASSLAGPYNEQFF